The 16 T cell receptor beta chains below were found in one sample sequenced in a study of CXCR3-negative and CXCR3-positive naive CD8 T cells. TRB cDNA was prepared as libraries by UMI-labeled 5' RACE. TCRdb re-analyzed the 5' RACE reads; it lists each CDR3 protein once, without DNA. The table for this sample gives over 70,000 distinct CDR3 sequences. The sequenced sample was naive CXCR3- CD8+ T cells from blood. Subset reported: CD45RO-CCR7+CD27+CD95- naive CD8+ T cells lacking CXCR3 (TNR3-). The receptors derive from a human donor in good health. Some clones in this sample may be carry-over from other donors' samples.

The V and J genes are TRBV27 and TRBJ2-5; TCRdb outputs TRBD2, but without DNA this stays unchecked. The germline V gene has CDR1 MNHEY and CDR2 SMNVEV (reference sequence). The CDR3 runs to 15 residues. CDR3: CASSSWTSGEETQYF.

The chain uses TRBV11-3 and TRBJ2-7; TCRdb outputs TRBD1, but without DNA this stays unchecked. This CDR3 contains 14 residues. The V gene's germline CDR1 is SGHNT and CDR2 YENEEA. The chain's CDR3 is CASSLPPKSHEQYF.

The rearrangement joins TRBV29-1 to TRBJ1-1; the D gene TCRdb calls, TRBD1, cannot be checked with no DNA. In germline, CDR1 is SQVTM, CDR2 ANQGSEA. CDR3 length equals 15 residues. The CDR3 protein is CSVPQEVGGNTEAFF. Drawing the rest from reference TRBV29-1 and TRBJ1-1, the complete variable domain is SAVISQKPSRDICQRGTSLTIQCQVDSQVTMMFWYRQQPGQSLTLIATANQGSEATYESGFVIDKFPISRPNLTFSTLTVSNMSPEDSSIYLCSVPQEVGGNTEAFFGQGTRLTVV.

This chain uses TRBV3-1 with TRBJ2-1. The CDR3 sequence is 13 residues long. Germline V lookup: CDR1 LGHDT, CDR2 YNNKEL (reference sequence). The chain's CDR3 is CASGSSSYNEQFF.

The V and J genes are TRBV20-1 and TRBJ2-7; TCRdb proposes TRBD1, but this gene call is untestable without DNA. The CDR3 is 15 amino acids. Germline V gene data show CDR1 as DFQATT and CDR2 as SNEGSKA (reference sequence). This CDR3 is CSALRPRDMRYEQYF.

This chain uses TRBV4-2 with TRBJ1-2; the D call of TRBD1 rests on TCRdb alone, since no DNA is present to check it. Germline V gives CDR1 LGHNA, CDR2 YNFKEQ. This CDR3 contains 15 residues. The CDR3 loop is CASSQVGQGDYGYTF.

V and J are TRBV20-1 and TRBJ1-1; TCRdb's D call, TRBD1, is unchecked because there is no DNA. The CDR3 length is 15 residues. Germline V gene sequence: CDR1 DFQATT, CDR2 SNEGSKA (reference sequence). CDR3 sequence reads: CSAQVVGQGDTEAFF.

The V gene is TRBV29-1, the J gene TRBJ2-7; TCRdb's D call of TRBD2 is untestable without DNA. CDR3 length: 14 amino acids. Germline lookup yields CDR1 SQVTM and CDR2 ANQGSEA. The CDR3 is CSVDSSGDSYEQYF.

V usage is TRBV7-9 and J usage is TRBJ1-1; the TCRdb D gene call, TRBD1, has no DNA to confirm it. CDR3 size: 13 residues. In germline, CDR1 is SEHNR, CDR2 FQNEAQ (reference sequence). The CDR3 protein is CASSLGDSTEAFF.

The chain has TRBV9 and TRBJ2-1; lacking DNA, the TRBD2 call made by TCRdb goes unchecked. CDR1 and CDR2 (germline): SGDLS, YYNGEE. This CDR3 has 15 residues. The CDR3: CASSETGRPALEQFF.

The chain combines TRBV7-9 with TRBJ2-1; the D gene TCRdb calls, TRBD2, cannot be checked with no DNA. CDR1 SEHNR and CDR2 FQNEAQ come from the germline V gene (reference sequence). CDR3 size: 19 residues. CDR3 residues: CASSLDFVAGGPSYNEQFF. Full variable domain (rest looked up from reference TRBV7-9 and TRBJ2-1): DTGVSQNPRHKITKRGQNVTFRCDPISEHNRLYWYRQTLGQGPEFLTYFQNEAQLEKSRLLSDRFSAERPKGSFSTLEIQRTEQGDSAMYLCASSLDFVAGGPSYNEQFFGPGTRLTVL.

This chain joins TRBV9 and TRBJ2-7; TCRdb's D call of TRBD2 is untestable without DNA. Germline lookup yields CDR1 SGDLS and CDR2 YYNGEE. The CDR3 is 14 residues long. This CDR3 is CASSVVGTNYEQYF.

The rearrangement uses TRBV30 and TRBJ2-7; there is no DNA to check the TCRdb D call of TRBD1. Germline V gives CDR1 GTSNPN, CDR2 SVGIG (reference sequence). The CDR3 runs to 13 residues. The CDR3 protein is CAWSTGTDYEQYF.

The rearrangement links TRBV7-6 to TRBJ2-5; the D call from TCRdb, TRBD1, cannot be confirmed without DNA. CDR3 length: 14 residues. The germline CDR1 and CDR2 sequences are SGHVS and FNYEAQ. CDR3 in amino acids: CASSLVAGGETQYF.

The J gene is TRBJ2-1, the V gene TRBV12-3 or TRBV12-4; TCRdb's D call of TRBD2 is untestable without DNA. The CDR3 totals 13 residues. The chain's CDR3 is CASRGLAPVEQFF.

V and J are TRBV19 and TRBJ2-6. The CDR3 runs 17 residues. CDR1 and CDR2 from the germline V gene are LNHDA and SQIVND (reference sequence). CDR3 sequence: CASSFSGLESGANVLTF.